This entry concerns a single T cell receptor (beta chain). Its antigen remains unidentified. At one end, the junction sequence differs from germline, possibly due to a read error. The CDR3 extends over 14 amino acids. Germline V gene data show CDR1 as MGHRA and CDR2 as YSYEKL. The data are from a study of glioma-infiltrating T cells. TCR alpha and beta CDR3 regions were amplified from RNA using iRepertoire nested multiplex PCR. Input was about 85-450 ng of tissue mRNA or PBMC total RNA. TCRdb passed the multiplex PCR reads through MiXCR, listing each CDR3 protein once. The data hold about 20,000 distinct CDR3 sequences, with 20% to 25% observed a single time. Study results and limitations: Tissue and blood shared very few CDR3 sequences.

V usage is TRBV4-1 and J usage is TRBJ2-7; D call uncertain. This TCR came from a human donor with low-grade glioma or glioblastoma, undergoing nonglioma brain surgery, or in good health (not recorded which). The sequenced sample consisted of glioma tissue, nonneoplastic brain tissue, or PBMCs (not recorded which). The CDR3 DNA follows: TGCGCCGGCAGCCGAGACTCGACCACCTACGAGCAGTACTTC. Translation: CAGSRDSTTYEQYF.